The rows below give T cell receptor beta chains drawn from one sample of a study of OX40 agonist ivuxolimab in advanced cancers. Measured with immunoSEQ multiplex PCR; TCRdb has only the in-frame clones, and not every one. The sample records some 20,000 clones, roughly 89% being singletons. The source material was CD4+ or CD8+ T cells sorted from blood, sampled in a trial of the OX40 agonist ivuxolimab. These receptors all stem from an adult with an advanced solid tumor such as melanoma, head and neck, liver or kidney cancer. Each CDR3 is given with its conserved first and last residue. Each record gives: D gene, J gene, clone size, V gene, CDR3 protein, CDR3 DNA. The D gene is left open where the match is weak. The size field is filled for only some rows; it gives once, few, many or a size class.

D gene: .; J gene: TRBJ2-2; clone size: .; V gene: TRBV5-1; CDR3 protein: CASKQRFQHRGAVF; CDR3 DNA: TGCGCCAGCAAGCAAAGGTTTCAACACCGGGGAGCTGTTTTT
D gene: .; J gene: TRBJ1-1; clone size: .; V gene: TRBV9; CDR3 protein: CASSVMGGSVNTEAFF; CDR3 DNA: TGTGCCAGCAGCGTAATGGGAGGGTCGGTGAACACTGAAGCTTTCTTT
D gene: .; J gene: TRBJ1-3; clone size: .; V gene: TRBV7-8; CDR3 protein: CASSPGGGSGNTIYF; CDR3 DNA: TGTGCCAGCAGCCCCGGGGGGGGCTCTGGAAACACCATATATTTT
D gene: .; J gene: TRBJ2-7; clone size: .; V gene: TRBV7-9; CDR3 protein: CASTQDSYEQYF; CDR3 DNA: TGTGCCAGCACGCAGGACTCCTACGAGCAGTACTTC
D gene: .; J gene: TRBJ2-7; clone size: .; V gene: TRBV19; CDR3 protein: CASNPGSRGEQYF; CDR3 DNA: TGTGCCAGTAACCCGGGGAGCCGAGGGGAGCAGTACTTC
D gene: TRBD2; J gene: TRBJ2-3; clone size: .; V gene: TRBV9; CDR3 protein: CASSPLAGSDTDTQYF; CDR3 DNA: TGTGCCAGCAGCCCATTAGCGGGAAGCGACACAGATACGCAGTATTTT
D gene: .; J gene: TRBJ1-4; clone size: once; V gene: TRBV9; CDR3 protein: CASSVEAGDGGNEKLFF; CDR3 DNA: TGTGCCAGCAGCGTAGAGGCGGGGGACGGCGGTAATGAAAAACTGTTTTTT
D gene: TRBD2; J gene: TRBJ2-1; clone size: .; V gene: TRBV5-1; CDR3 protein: CASSPDGLAGYNEQFF; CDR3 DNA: TGCGCCAGCAGCCCTGATGGACTAGCGGGGTACAATGAGCAGTTCTTC
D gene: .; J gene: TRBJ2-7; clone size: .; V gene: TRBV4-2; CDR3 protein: CASSQVFRSSYEQYF; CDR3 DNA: TGTGCCAGCAGCCAAGTGTTCCGGAGCTCCTACGAGCAGTACTTC
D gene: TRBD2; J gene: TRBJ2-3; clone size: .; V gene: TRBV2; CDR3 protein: CASSGWTSGGADTQYF; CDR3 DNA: TGTGCCAGCAGTGGCTGGACTAGCGGGGGCGCAGATACGCAGTATTTT
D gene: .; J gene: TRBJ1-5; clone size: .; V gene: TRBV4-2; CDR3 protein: CASSPTGRAQPQHF; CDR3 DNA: TGTGCCAGCAGCCCCACAGGGAGAGCACAGCCCCAGCATTTT
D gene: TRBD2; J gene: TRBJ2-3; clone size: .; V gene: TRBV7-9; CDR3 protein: CASSELGGGTDTQYF; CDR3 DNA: TGTGCCAGCAGCGAACTCGGGGGGGGCACAGATACGCAGTATTTT
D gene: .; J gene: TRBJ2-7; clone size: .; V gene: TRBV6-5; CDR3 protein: CASSFGNEQYF; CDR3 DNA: TGTGCCAGCAGTTTTGGTAACGAGCAGTACTTC
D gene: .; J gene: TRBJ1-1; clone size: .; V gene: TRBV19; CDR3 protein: CASDLGSMNTEAFF; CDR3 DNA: TGTGCCAGTGACCTGGGCTCTATGAACACTGAAGCTTTCTTT
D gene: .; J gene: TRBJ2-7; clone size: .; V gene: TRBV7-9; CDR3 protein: CASSLTAPGIHEQYF; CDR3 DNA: TGTGCCAGCAGCCTCACAGCGCCTGGAATACACGAGCAGTACTTC
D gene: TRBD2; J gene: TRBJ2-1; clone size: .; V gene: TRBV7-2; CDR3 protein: CASSLRTSEYNEQFF; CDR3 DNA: TGTGCCAGCAGCTTAAGGACTAGCGAATACAATGAGCAGTTCTTC
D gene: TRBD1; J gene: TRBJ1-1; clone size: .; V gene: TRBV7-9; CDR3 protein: CASSRDRLDAFF; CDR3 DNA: TGTGCCAGCAGCCGGGACAGGTTGGACGCTTTCTTT
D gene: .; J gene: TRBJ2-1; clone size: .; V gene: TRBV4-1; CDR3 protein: CASSHLIARLVGGEGNEQFF; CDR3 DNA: TGCGCCAGCAGCCACTTAATTGCACGCCTTGTGGGGGGCGAGGGAAATGAGCAGTTCTTC
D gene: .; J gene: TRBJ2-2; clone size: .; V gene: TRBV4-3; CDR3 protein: CASSQDKGGRAGELFF; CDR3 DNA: TGCGCCAGCAGCCAAGATAAAGGAGGGCGGGCCGGGGAGCTGTTTTTT
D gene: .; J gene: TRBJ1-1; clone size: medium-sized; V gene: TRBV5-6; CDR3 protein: CASSSALNTEAFF; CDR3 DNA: TGTGCCAGCAGCTCGGCATTGAACACTGAAGCTTTCTTT
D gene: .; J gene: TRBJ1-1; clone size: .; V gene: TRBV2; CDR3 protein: CASGGPGPPGNTEAFF; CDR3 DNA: TGTGCCAGCGGCGGTCCGGGGCCGCCGGGGAACACTGAAGCTTTCTTT
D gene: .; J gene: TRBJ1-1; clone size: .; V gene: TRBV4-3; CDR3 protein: CASSQEYSLNTEAFF; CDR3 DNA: TGCGCCAGCAGCCAAGAATACAGTTTGAACACTGAAGCTTTCTTT
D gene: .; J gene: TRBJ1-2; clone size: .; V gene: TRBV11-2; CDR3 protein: CASSLGRGSYNYGYTF; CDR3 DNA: TGTGCCAGCAGCTTAGGAAGAGGCTCTTATAACTATGGCTACACCTTC
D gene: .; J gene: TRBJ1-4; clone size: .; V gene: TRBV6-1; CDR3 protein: CASSRGRNNEKLFF; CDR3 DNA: TGTGCCAGCAGCAGGGGCAGGAATAATGAAAAACTGTTTTTT
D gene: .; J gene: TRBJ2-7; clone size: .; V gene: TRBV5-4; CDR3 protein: CASSPAAAPGYEQYF; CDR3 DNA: TGTGCCAGCAGCCCCGCGGCAGCGCCGGGTTACGAGCAGTACTTC
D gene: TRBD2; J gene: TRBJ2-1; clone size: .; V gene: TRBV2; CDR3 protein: CASSEASRGVEQFF; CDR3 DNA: TGTGCCAGCAGTGAAGCGTCCCGGGGGGTTGAGCAGTTCTTC
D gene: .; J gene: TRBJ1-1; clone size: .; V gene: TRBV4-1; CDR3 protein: CASSQFFANTEAFF; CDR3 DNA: TGCGCCAGCAGCCAATTTTTCGCCAACACTGAAGCTTTCTTT
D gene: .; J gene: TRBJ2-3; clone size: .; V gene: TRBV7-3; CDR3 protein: CASSLTAGSPDTQYF; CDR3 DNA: TGTGCCAGCAGCTTAACGGCCGGAAGTCCAGATACGCAGTATTTT
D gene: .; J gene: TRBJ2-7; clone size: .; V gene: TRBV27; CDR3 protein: CASSLSWDSYEQYF; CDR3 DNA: TGTGCCAGCAGCCTTAGCTGGGACTCCTACGAGCAGTACTTC
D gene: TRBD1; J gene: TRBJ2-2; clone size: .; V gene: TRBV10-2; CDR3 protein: CASLGQADGELFF; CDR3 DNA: TGCGCCAGCCTCGGACAGGCCGACGGGGAGCTGTTTTTT
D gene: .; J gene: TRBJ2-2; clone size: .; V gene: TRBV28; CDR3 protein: CASSPSGAGELFF; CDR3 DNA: TGTGCCAGCAGTCCCTCGGGGGCCGGGGAGCTGTTTTTT
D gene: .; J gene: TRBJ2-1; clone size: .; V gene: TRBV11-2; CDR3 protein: CASSFAGQLDEQFF; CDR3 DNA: TGTGCCAGCAGCTTCGCGGGGCAGCTCGATGAGCAGTTCTTC
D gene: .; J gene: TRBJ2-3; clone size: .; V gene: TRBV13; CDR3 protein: CASSFGGSSTDTQYF; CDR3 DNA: TGTGCCAGCAGCTTTGGGGGGTCTAGCACAGATACGCAGTATTTT
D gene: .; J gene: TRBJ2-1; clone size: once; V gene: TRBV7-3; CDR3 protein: CASSSRGGSYNEQFF; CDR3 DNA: TGTGCCAGCAGCTCAAGGGGGGGCTCCTACAATGAGCAGTTCTTC
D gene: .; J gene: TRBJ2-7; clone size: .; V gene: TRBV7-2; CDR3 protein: CASSLADPKRMEQYF; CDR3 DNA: TGTGCCAGCAGCTTGGCAGACCCAAAAAGGATGGAGCAGTACTTC
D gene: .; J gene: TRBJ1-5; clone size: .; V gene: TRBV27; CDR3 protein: CASSLFGATNTRFQPQHF; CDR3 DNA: TGTGCCAGCAGTTTATTCGGGGCTACCAATACTCGTTTTCAGCCCCAGCATTTT
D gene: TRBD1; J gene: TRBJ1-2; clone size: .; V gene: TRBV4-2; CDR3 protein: CASSPRDRGPNYGYTF; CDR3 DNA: TGTGCCAGCAGCCCAAGGGACAGGGGCCCGAACTATGGCTACACCTTC
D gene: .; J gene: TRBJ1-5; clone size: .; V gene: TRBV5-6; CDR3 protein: CASSLVDQPQHF; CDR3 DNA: TGTGCCAGCAGCTTAGTTGATCAGCCCCAGCATTTT
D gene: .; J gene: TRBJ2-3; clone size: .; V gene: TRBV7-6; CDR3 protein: CASSFRLADTQYF; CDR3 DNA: TGTGCCAGCAGCTTCCGACTAGCAGATACGCAGTATTTT
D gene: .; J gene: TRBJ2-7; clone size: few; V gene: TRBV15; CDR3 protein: CATSNIWGTYEQYF; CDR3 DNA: TGTGCCACCAGCAATATTTGGGGAACCTACGAGCAGTACTTC
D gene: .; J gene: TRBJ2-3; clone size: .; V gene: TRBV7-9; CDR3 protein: CASSLDSKLCF; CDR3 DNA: TGTGCCAGCAGCTTAGACAGCAAACTGTGTTTT
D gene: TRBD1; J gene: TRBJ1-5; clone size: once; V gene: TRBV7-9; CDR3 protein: CASSAGTGSNQPQHF; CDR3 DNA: TGTGCCAGCAGCGCCGGGACAGGGAGCAATCAGCCCCAGCATTTT
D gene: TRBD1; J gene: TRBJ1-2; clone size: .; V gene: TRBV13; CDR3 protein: CASSDRTGVSYGYTF; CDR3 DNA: TGTGCCAGCAGCGACCGGACAGGAGTCTCCTATGGCTACACCTTC
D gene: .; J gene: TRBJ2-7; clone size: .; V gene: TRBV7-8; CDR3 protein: CASSSGYYEQYF; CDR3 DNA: TGTGCCAGCAGCTCAGGGTACTACGAGCAGTACTTC